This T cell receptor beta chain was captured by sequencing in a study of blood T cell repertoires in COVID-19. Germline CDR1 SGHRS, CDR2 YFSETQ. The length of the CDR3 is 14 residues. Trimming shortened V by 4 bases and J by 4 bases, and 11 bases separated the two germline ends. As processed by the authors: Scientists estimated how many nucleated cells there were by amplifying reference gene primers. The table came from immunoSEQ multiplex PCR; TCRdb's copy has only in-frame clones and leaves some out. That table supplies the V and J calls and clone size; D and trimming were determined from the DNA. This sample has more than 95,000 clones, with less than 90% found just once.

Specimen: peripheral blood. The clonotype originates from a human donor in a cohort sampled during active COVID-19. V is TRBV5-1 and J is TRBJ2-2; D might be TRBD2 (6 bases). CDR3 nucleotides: TGCGCCAGCAGCACGGGACTCTCCACCGGGGAGCTGTTTTTT. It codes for CASSTGLSTGELFF. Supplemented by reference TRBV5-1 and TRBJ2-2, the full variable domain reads KAGVTQTPRYLIKTRGQQVTLSCSPISGHRSVSWYQQTPGQGLQFLFEYFSETQRNKGNFPGRFSGRQFSNSRSEMNVSTLELGDSALYLCASSTGLSTGELFFGEGSRLTVL.